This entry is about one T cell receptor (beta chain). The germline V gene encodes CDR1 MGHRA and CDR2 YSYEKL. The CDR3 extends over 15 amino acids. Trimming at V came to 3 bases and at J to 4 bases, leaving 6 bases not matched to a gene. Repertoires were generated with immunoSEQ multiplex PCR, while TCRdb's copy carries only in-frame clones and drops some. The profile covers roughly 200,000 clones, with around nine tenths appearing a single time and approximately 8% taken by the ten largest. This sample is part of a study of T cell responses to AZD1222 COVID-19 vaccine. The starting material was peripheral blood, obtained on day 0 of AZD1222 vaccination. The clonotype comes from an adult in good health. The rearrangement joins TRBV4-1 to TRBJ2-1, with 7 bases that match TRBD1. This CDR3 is CASSQGTGQYNEQFF. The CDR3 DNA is TGCGCCAGCAGCCAGGGGACGGGACAGTACAATGAGCAGTTCTTC.